The 15 T cell receptor beta chains presented below share a single source sample, sequenced in a study of blood T cell repertoires in COVID-19 (dated by TCRdb to the early 2020s). The library was made by the immunoSEQ multiplex PCR assay. Drawn from immuneACCESS, this table holds only the in-frame rearrangements with V and J called that TCRdb kept. Clones are partly lost; checked studies trace under half to an unresolved V gene and leave the rest unexplained. This sample holds roughly 260,000 clones; about 88% were observed only once. The leading ten clones occupy approximately 3.7% of the sample. The sequencing input was peripheral blood. These receptors all stem from a man aged 55 to 70 who had recovered from COVID-19.

The rearrangement joins TRBV3-1 (or the pseudogene TRBV3-2) to TRBJ2-7, with 7 bases that match TRBD1. Germline V CDR1 and CDR2: LGHDT, YNNKEL (reference sequence). Trimming took 6 bases from V and 6 from J; bases not matched to a gene: 11. This CDR3 is 14 amino acids long. The CDR3 nucleotides read TGTGCCAGCAGACCCACAGGGGAGCTCGGCGAGCAGTACTTC. It translates to CASRPTGELGEQYF.

The V and J genes are TRBV19 and TRBJ1-3; a possible D gene is TRBD1 (5 bases). Germline lookup yields CDR1 LNHDA and CDR2 SQIVND (reference sequence). The CDR3 extends over 15 amino acids. V dropped 5 bases and J dropped 0 bases, with 11 bases sitting between them. CDR3 coding DNA: TGTGCCAGTAGTTTCGACAGTTTCTCTGGAAACACCATATATTTT. This sequence encodes CASSFDSFSGNTIYF.

The V and J genes are TRBV3-1 (or the pseudogene TRBV3-2) and TRBJ2-1; 8 bases are a match to TRBD2. The CDR3 totals 15 residues. Germline V gives CDR1 LGHDT, CDR2 YNNKEL (reference sequence). After removal of 3 bases from V and 6 bases from J, the junction contained 7 bases not matched to a gene. CDR3: CASSHRRGGLNEQFF. For the CDR3, the DNA is TGTGCCAGCAGCCATCGACGGGGGGGCCTCAATGAGCAGTTCTTC.

This clone was detected only once. The chain carries TRBV10-2 and TRBJ2-7, with TRBD2 matching 12 bases. Germline V lookup: CDR1 WSHSY, CDR2 SAAADI. J was trimmed by 1 base and V by 6 bases; bases with no gene match: 4. This CDR3 has 15 amino acids. DNA of the CDR3: TGCGCCAGCAGCCACGGACTAGCGGGGTCCTACGAGCAGTACTTC. Translating gives CASSHGLAGSYEQYF.

V usage is TRBV5-1 and J usage is TRBJ2-5, with D possibly matching TRBD1 (6 bases). Germline V gene lookup returns CDR1 SGHRS and CDR2 YFSETQ. CDR3 length: 13 residues. Trimming left V 3 bases short and J 2 bases short, with 8 bases between. The CDR3, as DNA: TGCGCCAGCAGCTCCAGGGGTCAAGAGACCCAGTACTTC. It translates to CASSSRGQETQYF.

The chain is built from TRBV19 and TRBJ1-2; D is possibly TRBD1 (5 bases). Germline CDR1 LNHDA, CDR2 SQIVND (reference sequence). V lost 9 bases to trimming and J lost 0 bases, with 8 bases between them. The CDR3 is made up of 12 amino acids. The CDR3 here is CASTGTNYGYTF. CDR3 nucleotides: TGTGCCAGCACAGGTACTAACTATGGCTACACCTTC.

The chain has TRBV4-1 and TRBJ1-1, with D perhaps TRBD1 (6 bases). The V and J ends lost 3 bases and 3 bases respectively, with 8 bases between them. The CDR3 is 13 residues long. Germline CDR1 is MGHRA and CDR2 is YSYEKL. CDR3 bases: TGCGCCAGCAGCCATACAGGGTACACTGAAGCTTTCTTT. It specifies CASSHTGYTEAFF.

This rearrangement joins TRBV16 to TRBJ1-2; D is possibly TRBD1 (5 bases). Trimming removed 0 bases from V and 7 bases from J, with 12 bases in between. The CDR3 length is 14 residues. Germline values: CDR1 KGHSY, CDR2 FQNENV. The CDR3 loop is CASSQSNRQGGYTF. In nucleotides, the CDR3 is TGTGCCAGCAGCCAATCCAATCGTCAGGGTGGCTACACCTTC.

The genes are TRBV5-1 and TRBJ1-1, with D perhaps matching TRBD1 (6 bases). V dropped 0 bases and J dropped 7 bases, with 16 bases sitting between them. This CDR3 comprises 15 residues. Germline loops: CDR1 SGHRS, CDR2 YFSETQ. Here the CDR3 DNA reads TGCGCCAGCAGCTTGGGCTTCGGACAGCTTCTTGAAGCTTTCTTT. Its translation: CASSLGFGQLLEAFF. Full variable domain (remainder filled in from reference TRBV5-1 and TRBJ1-1): KAGVTQTPRYLIKTRGQQVTLSCSPISGHRSVSWYQQTPGQGLQFLFEYFSETQRNKGNFPGRFSGRQFSNSRSEMNVSTLELGDSALYLCASSLGFGQLLEAFFGQGTRLTVV.

The V gene is TRBV6-1, the J gene TRBJ2-5; D is perhaps TRBD1 (6 bases). This CDR3 spans 17 amino acids. V lost 2 bases to trimming and J lost 6 bases, with 22 bases between them. CDR1 is MNHNS and CDR2 is SASEGT in the germline V gene. The CDR3 DNA follows: TGTGCCAGCAGTGAATTCCCAACAGGACAGCGCGAAAAGACCCAGTACTTC. Encoded protein: CASSEFPTGQREKTQYF.

V is TRBV5-1 and J is TRBJ1-2; D gene unclear. CDR1 and CDR2 from the germline V gene are SGHRS and YFSETQ. Trimming took off 0 bases at V and 3 bases at J, with 6 bases between the two ends. CDR3 length: 13 residues. CDR3 region: CASSLATDYGYTF. The CDR3 nucleotides are TGCGCCAGCAGCTTGGCCACGGACTATGGCTACACCTTC.

Here the CDR3 reads CATSRDWRLTLAKNIQYF. The CDR3 nucleotides are TGTGCCACCAGCAGAGATTGGCGGCTCACCCTAGCCAAAAACATTCAGTACTTC. V is TRBV15 and J is TRBJ2-4; D unclear. With 0 bases removed from V and 0 bases from J, the gap between germline ends came to 15 bases. The CDR3 contains 18 residues. The germline CDR1 and CDR2 sequences are LNHNV and YYDKDF (reference sequence).

The chain recombines TRBV12-3 or TRBV12-4 with TRBJ1-6, with 7 bases that match TRBD1. After removal of 6 bases from V and 10 bases from J, the junction contained 6 bases not matched to a gene. The CDR3 is made up of 13 amino acids. The CDR3 coding sequence is TGTGCCAGCAGCGAGACAGGGACCTCACCCCTCCACTTT. This encodes CASSETGTSPLHF.

The chain couples TRBV27 to TRBJ2-3; tentatively, D is TRBD1 (5 bases). The CDR3 loop spans 14 amino acids. Trimming left V 5 bases short and J 4 bases short, with 13 bases between. The germline V gene has CDR1 MNHEY and CDR2 SMNVEV (reference sequence). Here the CDR3 DNA reads TGTGCCAGCAGTGGGGCCTTTCTGGCAGATACGCAGTATTTT. Protein sequence: CASSGAFLADTQYF.

The gene calls are TRBV5-1 and TRBJ1-3; D perhaps matches TRBD1 (6 bases). Trimming removed 4 bases from V and 2 bases from J, with 16 bases in between. CDR1 SGHRS and CDR2 YFSETQ come from the germline V gene. The CDR3 is made up of 16 amino acids. Here the CDR3 reads CASSLNRDKTGNTIYF. The DNA for the CDR3 is TGCGCCAGCAGCCTGAACCGGGACAAGACTGGAAACACCATATATTTT.